This T cell receptor beta chain stems from a study of tumor-infiltrating lymphocytes in primary liver carcinoma. V was shortened by 1 base and J by 6 bases, with 13 bases between the two germline ends. The CDR3 extends over 15 amino acids. CDR1 is LGHNA, CDR2 YNFKEQ, per germline. This clonotype was found many times. The antigen is not known. Constant-region priming of roughly 490 ng total RNA yielded TCR beta cDNA. Three nested multiplex PCR rounds, a slightly modified ARM-PCR method, built the TCR beta libraries. Two initial PCR rounds of approximately 10 cycles each paired TRBV1-TRBV30 forward primers with a C-beta reverse primer. In TCRdb, the multiplex PCR reads were re-called with MiXCR into one record per CDR3 protein. The repertoire includes about 320,000 distinct CDR3 sequences, 50% to 60% of them detected once, and around 15% sits in the top ten. Study conclusions and caveats: Being bulk and unsorted, samples allowed no CD4+ and CD8+ repertoire comparison. Tumor tissue displayed a significantly greater top-250-clone fraction than blood (p = 0.039).

RNA was extracted from whole blood without cell sorting, alongside germline DNA. Sample: peripheral blood. The receptor comes from a woman aged 25 to 39 with primary liver carcinoma and hepatitis B virus infection. The rearrangement uses TRBV4-2 and TRBJ2-1, with D maybe TRBD1 (6 bases). The CDR3 region is CASSQVVGGPNEQFF. The CDR3 DNA reads as TGTGCCAGCAGCCAAGTGGTTGGGGGCCCCAATGAGCAGTTCTTC.